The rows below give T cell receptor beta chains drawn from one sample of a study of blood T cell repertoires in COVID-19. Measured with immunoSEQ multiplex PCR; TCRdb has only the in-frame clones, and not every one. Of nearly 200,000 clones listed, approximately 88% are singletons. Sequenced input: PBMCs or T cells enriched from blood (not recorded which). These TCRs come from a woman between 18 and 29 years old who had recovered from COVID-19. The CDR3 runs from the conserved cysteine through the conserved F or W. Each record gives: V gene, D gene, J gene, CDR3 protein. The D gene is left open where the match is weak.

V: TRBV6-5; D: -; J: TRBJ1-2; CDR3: CASTTKGWAIGGYTF
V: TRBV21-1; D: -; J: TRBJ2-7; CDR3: CASSKTGIDYEQYF
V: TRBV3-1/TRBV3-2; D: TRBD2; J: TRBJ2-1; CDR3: CASSQVAGGYEQFF
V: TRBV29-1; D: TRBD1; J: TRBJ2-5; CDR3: CSGAGGAGETQYF
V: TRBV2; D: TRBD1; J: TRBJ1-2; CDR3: CASRTGTDYGYTF
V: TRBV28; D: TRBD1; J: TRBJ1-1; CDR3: CASSSPGQGFTEAFF
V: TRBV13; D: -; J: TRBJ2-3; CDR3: CASSLVRSAGGTDTQYF
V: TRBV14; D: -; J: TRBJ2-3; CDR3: CASSQERGGEGADTQYF
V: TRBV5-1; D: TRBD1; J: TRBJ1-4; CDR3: CASSLQDRADEKLFF
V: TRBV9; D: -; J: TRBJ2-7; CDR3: CASSVGLQGTQQYF
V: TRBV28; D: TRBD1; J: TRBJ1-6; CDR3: CASSPRFGQEGNSPLHF
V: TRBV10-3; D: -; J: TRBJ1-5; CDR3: CAISEFEDQPQHF
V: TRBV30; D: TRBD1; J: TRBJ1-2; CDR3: CAWSTQRTGTNYGYTF
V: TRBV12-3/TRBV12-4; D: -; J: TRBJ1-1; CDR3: CASTAGGGTEAFF
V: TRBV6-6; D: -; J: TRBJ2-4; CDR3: CASGGREDIQYF
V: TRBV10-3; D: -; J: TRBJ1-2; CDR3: CAISDSLLGTSYGYTF
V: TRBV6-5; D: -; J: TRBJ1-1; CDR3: CASSYSGTYTEAFF
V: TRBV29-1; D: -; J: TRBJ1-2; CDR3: CSVAPAGVGGGYTF
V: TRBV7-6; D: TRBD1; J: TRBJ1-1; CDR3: CASSPRPGQEGAFF
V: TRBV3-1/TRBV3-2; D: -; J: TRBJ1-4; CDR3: CASSPRGGGEKLFF
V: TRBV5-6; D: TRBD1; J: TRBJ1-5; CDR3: CASSLGTGSHLLHF
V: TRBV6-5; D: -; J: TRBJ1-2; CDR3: CASSAVDRPFYGYTF
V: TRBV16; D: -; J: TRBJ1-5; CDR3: CASSQSATNNQPQHF
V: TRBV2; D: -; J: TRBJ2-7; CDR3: CASRKEGYEQYF
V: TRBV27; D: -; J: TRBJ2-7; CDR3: CASSLRGDSQYEQYF
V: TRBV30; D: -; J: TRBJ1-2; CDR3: CAWRNVGGAGVNYGYTF
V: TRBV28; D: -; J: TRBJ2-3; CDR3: CASKTHARELFTDTQYF
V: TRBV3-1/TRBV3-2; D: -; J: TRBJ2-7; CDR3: CASSYEPGLPSYEQYF
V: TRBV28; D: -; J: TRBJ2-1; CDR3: CASYFTGSEQFF
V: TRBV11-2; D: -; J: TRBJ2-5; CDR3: CASSSRASDLQETQYF
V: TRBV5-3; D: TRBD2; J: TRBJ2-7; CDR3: CARSLVGLAGYPSYEQYF
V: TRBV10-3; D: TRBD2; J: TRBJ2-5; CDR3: CAISSQWGGEETQYF
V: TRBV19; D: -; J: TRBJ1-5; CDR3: CASTGSLALPQHF
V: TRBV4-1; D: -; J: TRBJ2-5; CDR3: CASSQVQGPQETQYF
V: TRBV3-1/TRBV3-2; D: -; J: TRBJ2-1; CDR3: CASSQGGGPQFF
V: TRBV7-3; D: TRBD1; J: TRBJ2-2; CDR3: CASSSGQGGTGELFF
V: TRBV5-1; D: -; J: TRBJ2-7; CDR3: CASSWVRGRTYEQYF
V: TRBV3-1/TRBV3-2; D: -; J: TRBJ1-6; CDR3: CASSSRTGDGSPLHF
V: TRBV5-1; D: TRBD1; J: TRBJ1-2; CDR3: CASSHRQGDGYTF
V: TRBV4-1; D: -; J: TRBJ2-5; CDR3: CASSLEDQYF
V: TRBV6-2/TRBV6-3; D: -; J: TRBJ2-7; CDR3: CASSSGRELYEQYF
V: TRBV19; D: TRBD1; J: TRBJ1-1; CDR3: CASSILGGLGTEAFF
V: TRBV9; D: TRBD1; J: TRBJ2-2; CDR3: CASRTGNTGELFF
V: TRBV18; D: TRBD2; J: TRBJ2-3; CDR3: CASSQRGGSTDTQYF
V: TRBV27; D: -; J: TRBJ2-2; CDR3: CASSFGGRTGELFF
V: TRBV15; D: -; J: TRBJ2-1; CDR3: CATSWRGDEQFF
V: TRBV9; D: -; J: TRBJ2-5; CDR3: CASSVPRGREQETQYF